This T cell receptor beta chain was observed in a study of resident and recirculating memory T cells in vitiligo. Broader study findings: Clonality differed among vitiligo lesions, with no unique dominant clone.

No change in lesions over the prior 6 months defined stable disease. Stable patients also lacked confetti depigmentation, a sign of active vitiligo. Patients who had received treatment within the previous three months were excluded. Data came from immunoSEQ multiplex PCR; TCRdb stores just in-frame clones and leaves some out. The top ten clones hold around 4.6% of a sample with tens of thousands of clones, roughly 90% of them seen once. CDR3 size: 14 residues. V lost 7 bases to trimming and J lost 0 bases, with 10 bases between them. Looked up from germline, CDR1 is MDHEN and CDR2 is SYDVKM. Of note for this clone: What it recognizes is unknown.

V and J are TRBV28 and TRBJ1-3, with D possibly matching TRBD1 (5 bases). The receptor's source is a male donor with vitiligo. The specimen was blood. The CDR3 reads CASTPDSSGNTIYF. CDR3 bases: TGTGCCAGCACCCCAGACAGCTCTGGAAACACCATATATTTT.